This TCR beta chain stems from a study of cytomegalovirus exposure and HLA in healthy donors. Study findings and constraints: By a later analysis, the bulk of CMV-associated TCR beta chains appeared HLA-restricted.

Researchers ran the PCR with 60 Vbeta and 13 Jbeta primers. The data were produced by immunoSEQ multiplex PCR, yet TCRdb's version contains in-frame clones alone and is incomplete. The sample holds approximately 170,000 clones, around 62% seen once. The CDR3 sequence is 13 residues long. Trimming took off 3 bases at V and 2 bases at J, with 11 bases between the two ends. Germline CDR1 is GTSNPN and CDR2 is SVGIG (reference sequence). With regard to this clone: Its antigen is undetermined. This CDR3 is also generated by other DNA sequences in the sample.

This chain links TRBV30 with TRBJ2-7; possible D gene TRBD1, 6 bases. Input material: PBMCs. This receptor was obtained from a man aged 35 to 55 in good health and CMV-seronegative. CDR3 in DNA: TGTGCCTGGAGGGGCAGGGGTACCTACGAGCAGTACTTC. Encoded protein: CAWRGRGTYEQYF.